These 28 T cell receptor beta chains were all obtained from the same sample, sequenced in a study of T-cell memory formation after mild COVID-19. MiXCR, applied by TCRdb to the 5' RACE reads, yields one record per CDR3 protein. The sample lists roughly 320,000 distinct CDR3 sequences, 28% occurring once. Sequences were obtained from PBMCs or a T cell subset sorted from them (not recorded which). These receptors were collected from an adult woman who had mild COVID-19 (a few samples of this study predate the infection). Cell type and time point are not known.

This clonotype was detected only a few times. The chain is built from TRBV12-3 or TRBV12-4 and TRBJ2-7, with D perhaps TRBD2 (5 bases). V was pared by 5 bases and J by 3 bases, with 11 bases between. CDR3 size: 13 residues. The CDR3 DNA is TGTGCCAGCAGTCCCCCCCGGGGCTACGAGCAGTACTTC. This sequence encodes CASSPPRGYEQYF.

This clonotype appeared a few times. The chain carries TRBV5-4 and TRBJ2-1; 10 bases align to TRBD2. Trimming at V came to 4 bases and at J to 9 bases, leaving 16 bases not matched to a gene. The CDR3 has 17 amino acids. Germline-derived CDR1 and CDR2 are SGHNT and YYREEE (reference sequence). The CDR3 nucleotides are TGTGCCAGCAGCAGCCAGGTTCCTAGCGGGAGACCTCGTGAGCAGTTCTTC. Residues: CASSSQVPSGRPREQFF.

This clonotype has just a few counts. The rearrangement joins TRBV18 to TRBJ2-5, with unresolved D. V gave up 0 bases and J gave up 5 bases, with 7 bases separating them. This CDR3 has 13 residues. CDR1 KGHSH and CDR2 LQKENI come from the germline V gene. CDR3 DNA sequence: TGTGCCAGCTCACCACCGTATTTGGAGACCCAGTACTTC. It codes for CASSPPYLETQYF.

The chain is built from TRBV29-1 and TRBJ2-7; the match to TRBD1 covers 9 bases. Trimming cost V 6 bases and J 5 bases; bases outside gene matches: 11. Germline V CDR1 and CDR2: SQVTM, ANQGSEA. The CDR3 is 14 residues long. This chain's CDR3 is CSVPSGTGLHEQYF. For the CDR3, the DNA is TGCAGCGTCCCATCCGGGACAGGGTTACACGAGCAGTACTTC.

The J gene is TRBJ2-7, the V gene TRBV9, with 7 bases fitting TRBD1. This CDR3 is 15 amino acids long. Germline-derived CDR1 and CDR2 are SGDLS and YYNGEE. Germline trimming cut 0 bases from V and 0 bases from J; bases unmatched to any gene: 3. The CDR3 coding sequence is TGTGCCAGCAGCGTAGGCAGGGACAGCTCCTACGAGCAGTACTTC. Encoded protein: CASSVGRDSSYEQYF. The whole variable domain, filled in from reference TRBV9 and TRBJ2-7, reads DSGVTQTPKHLITATGQRVTLRCSPRSGDLSVYWYQQSLDQGLQFLIQYYNGEERAKGNILERFSAQQFPDLHSELNLSSLELGDSALYFCASSVGRDSSYEQYFGPGTRLTVT.

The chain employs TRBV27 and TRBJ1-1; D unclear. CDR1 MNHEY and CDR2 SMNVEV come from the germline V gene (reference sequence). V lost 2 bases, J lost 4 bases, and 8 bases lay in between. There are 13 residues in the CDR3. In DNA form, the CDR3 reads TGTGCCAGCAGTTTAATACTGACCACTGAAGCTTTCTTT. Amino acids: CASSLILTTEAFF.

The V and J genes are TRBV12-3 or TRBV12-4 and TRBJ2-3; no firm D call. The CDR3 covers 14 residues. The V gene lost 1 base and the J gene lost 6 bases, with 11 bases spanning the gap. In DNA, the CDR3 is TGTGCCAGCAGTTTAGGGGCCCCTGGGGATACGCAGTATTTT. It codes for CASSLGAPGDTQYF.

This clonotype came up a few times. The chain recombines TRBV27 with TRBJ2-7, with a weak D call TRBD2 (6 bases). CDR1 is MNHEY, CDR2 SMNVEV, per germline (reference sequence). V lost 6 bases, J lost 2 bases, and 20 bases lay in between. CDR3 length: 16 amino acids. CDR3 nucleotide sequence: TGTGCCAGCAGCCTGGAGAGGGTAGCGGCCCCCTACGAGCAGTACTTC. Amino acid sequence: CASSLERVAAPYEQYF.

Here the CDR3 reads CASSGGITANTGELFF. CDR3 coding DNA: TGCGCCAGCAGCGGGGGTATAACGGCGAACACCGGGGAGCTGTTTTTT. V gene TRBV5-1 combines with J gene TRBJ2-2; tentatively, D is TRBD1 or TRBD2 (5 bases each). Germline V gene data show CDR1 as SGHRS and CDR2 as YFSETQ. The CDR3 consists of 16 residues. The ends were cut back, 4 bases at V and 0 bases at J, with 13 bases in the middle.

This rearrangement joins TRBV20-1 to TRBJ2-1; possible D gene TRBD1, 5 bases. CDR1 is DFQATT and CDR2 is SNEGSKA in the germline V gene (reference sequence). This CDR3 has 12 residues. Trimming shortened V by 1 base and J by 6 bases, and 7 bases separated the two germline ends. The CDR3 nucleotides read TGCAGTGCTAGAGTCCAGGGCAATGAGCAGTTCTTC. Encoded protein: CSARVQGNEQFF.

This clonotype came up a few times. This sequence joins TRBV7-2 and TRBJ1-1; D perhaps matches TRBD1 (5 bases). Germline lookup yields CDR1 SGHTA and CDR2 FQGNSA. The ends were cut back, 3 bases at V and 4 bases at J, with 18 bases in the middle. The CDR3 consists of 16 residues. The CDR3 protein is CASSFGPPTQGTEAFF. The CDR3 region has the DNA TGTGCCAGCAGCTTTGGGCCCCCGACCCAGGGCACTGAAGCTTTCTTT.

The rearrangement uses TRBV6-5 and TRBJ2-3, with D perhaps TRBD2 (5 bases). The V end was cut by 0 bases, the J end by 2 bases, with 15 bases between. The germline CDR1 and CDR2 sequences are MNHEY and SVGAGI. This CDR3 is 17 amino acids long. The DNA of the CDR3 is TGTGCCAGCAGTTACTCCCCCATTGAGGGTATCACAGATACGCAGTATTTT. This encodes CASSYSPIEGITDTQYF.

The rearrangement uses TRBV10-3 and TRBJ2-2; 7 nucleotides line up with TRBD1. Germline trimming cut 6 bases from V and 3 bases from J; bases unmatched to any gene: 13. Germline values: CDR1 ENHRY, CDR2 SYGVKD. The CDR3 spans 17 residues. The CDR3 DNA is TGTGCCATCAGGGGGACAGCTCTATTGACCGACACCGGGGAGCTGTTTTTT. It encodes CAIRGTALLTDTGELFF.

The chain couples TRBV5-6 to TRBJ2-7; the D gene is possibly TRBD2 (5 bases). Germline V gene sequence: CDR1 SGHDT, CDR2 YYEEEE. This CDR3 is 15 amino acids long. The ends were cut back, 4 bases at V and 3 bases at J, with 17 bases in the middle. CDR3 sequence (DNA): TGTGCCAGCAGCGGGAGAGGTCGGGGAAACTACGAGCAGTACTTC. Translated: CASSGRGRGNYEQYF.

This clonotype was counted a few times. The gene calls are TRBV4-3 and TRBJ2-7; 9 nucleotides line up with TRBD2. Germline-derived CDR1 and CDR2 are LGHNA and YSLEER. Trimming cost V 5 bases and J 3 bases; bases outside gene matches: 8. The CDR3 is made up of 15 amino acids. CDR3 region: CASSTLAGLGYEQYF. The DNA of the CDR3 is TGCGCCAGCAGCACCCTAGCGGGGTTGGGCTACGAGCAGTACTTC.

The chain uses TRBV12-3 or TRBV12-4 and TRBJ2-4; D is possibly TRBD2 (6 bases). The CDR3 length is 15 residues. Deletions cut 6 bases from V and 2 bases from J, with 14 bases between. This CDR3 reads CASSLGGTTKNIQYF. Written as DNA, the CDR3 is TGTGCCAGCAGCCTGGGGGGAACGACCAAAAACATTCAGTACTTC.

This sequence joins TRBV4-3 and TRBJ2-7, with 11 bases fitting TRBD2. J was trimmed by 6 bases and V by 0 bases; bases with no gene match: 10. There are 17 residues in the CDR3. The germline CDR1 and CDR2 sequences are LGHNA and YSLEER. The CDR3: CASSQDSLLLAGGEQYF. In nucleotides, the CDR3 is TGCGCCAGCAGCCAAGATTCGCTCCTTCTAGCGGGAGGCGAGCAGTACTTC.

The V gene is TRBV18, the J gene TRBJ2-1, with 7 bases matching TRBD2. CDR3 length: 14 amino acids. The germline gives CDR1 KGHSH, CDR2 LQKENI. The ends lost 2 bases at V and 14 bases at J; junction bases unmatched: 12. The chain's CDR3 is CASSPETWGGQEFF. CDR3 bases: TGTGCCAGCTCACCAGAGACCTGGGGAGGGCAAGAGTTCTTC. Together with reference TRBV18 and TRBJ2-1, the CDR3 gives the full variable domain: NAGVMQNPRHLVRRRGQEARLRCSPMKGHSHVYWYRQLPEEGLKFMVYLQKENIIDESGMPKERFSAEFPKEGPSILRIQQVVRGDSAAYFCASSPETWGGQEFFGPGTRLTVL.

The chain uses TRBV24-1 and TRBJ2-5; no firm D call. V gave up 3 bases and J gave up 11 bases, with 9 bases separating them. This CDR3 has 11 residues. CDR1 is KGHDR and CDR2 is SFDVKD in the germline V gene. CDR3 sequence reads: CATSDGVAQYF. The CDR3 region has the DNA TGTGCCACCAGTGATGGGGTGGCTCAGTACTTC.

The CDR3 is CATRDRSSSYNEQFF. CDR3 DNA sequence: TGTGCCACCAGAGATAGGTCGAGCTCCTACAATGAGCAGTTCTTC. The chain combines TRBV24-1 with TRBJ2-1; D call uncertain. CDR3 length: 15 amino acids. Trimming took 7 bases from V and 0 from J, leaving 12 bases between them. Germline CDR1 and CDR2: KGHDR and SFDVKD.

DNA for the CDR3: TGTGCCACCAGCCCCGGGATGGGGGGAGAAGCTTTCTTT. Protein: CATSPGMGGEAFF. The J gene is TRBJ1-1, the V gene TRBV15, with TRBD1 as a possible D gene (5 bases). V gave up 5 bases and J gave up 8 bases, with 15 bases separating them. The length of the CDR3 is 13 residues. Germline V lookup: CDR1 LNHNV, CDR2 YYDKDF (reference sequence). Full variable domain (rest looked up from reference TRBV15 and TRBJ1-1): DAMVIQNPRYQVTQFGKPVTLSCSQTLNHNVMYWYQQKSSQAPKLLFHYYDKDFNNEADTPDNFQSRRPNTSFCFLDIRSPGLGDTAMYLCATSPGMGGEAFFGQGTRLTVV.

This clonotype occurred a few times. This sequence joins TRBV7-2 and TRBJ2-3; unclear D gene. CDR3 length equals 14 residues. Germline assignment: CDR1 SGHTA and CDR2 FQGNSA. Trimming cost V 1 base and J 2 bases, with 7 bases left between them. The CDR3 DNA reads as TGTGCCAGCAGCTTAGGGTGGCCCACAGATACGCAGTATTTT. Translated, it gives CASSLGWPTDTQYF.

In DNA form, the CDR3 reads TGCAGTGCTCGCGGGACCTCCTACGAGCAGTACTTC. Translating gives CSARGTSYEQYF. The chain couples TRBV20-1 to TRBJ2-7; TRBD2 is a possible D gene (6 bases). Trimming took off 5 bases at V and 0 bases at J, with 8 bases between the two ends. This CDR3 has 12 amino acids. Germline V gene data show CDR1 as DFQATT and CDR2 as SNEGSKA (reference sequence).

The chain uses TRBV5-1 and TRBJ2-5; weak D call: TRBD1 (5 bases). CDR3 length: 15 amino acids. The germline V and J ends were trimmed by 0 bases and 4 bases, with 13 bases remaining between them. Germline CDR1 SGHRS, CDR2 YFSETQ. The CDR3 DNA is TGCGCCAGCAGCTTGGCCGGCAGGGCGTCAGAGACCCAGTACTTC. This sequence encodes CASSLAGRASETQYF.

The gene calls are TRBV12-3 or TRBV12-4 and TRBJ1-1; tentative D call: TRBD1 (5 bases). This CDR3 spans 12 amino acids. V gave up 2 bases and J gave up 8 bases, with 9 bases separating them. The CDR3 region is CASSLIGVEAFF. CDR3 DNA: TGTGCCAGCAGTTTAATAGGGGTGGAAGCTTTCTTT.

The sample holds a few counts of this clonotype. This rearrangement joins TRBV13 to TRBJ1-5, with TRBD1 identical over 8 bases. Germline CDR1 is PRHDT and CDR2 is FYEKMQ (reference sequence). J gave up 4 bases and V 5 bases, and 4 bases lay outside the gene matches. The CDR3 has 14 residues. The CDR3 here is CASSLTGENQPQHF. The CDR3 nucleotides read TGTGCCAGCAGCCTGACAGGGGAAAATCAGCCCCAGCATTTT.

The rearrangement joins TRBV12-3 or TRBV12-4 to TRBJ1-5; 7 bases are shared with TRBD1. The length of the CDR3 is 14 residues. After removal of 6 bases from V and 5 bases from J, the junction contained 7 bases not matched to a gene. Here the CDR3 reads CASSHYRGHQPQHF. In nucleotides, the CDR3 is TGTGCCAGCAGCCATTACAGGGGTCATCAGCCCCAGCATTTT.

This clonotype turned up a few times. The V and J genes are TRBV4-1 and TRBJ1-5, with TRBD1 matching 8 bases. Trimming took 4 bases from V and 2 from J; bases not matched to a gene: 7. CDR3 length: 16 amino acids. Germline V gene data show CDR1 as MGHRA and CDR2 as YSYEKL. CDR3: CASSPSGTGGNQPQHF. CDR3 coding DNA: TGCGCCAGCAGCCCGTCGGGGACAGGAGGCAATCAGCCCCAGCATTTT.